Following are 21 T cell receptor beta chains from one sample sequenced in a study of cytomegalovirus exposure and HLA in healthy donors. Primers: 60 Vbeta forward and 13 Jbeta reverse. Sequencing was performed with immunoSEQ multiplex PCR; in TCRdb, only in-frame clones are kept and a portion is missing. This sample's table has about 54,000 clones. Sequencing used PBMCs. Receptor source: a woman aged 40 to 50 in good health and CMV-seronegative.

The chain is built from TRBV6-5 and TRBJ2-2; D call uncertain. V shed 2 bases and J shed 0 bases, with 10 bases lying between them. From germline, CDR1 is MNHEY and CDR2 SVGAGI. The CDR3 has 16 amino acids. In nucleotides, the CDR3 is TGTGCCAGCAGTTACGACGGCCTAGCGAACACCGGGGAGCTGTTTTTT. As protein: CASSYDGLANTGELFF.

V and J are TRBV15 and TRBJ2-5; 14 bases map to TRBD2. This CDR3 has 17 amino acids. Germline V gene data show CDR1 as LNHNV and CDR2 as YYDKDF (reference sequence). The ends lost 5 bases at V and 4 bases at J; junction bases unmatched: 9. CDR3 sequence (DNA): TGTGCCACCAGCTACCAGCGACTAGCGGGGGGGGTAGAGACCCAGTACTTC. Its translation is CATSYQRLAGGVETQYF.

The genes are TRBV5-6 and TRBJ1-6; D unclear. The CDR3 is 14 residues long. The germline V and J ends were trimmed by 1 base and 5 bases, with 7 bases remaining between them. CDR1 and CDR2 from the germline V gene are SGHDT and YYEEEE. The CDR3 loop reads CASSLYGNNSPLHF. In DNA form, the CDR3 reads TGTGCCAGCAGCTTGTACGGGAATAATTCACCCCTCCACTTT.

The chain couples TRBV19 to TRBJ1-2; D remains ambiguous. Germline V gives CDR1 LNHDA, CDR2 SQIVND (reference sequence). V was shortened by 6 bases and J by 11 bases, with 22 bases between the two germline ends. The CDR3 loop spans 14 amino acids. CDR3 nucleotide sequence: TGTGCCAGTAGAACCTCACCGGGAGACCATCGGTACACCTTC. Translation: CASRTSPGDHRYTF.

The chain uses TRBV6-6 and TRBJ1-4, with a weak D call TRBD1 (6 bases). Per the germline V gene, CDR1 is MNHNY and CDR2 is SVGAGI (reference sequence). CDR3 length: 16 amino acids. The germline V and J ends were trimmed by 6 bases and 0 bases, with 14 bases remaining between them. The CDR3 coding sequence is TGTGCCAGCAGGCCGGGGGGGCGGGCAACTAATGAAAAACTGTTTTTT. This codes for CASRPGGRATNEKLFF.

The genes are TRBV19 and TRBJ2-1; no clear D gene. Trimming took 3 bases from V and 10 from J, leaving 13 bases between them. CDR1 and CDR2 (germline): LNHDA, SQIVND (reference sequence). The CDR3 is 13 amino acids. This CDR3 is CASSIRLEYEQFF. The CDR3 nucleotides read TGTGCCAGTAGTATTCGGCTGGAGTACGAGCAGTTCTTC.

The J gene is TRBJ1-1, the V gene TRBV30; D possibly corresponds to TRBD1 (5 bases). V dropped 4 bases and J dropped 1 base, with 10 bases sitting between them. The CDR3 runs to 13 residues. Germline V gene data show CDR1 as GTSNPN and CDR2 as SVGIG (reference sequence). The CDR3 loop reads CAWKGTSNTEAFF. As DNA, the CDR3 is TGTGCCTGGAAGGGGACTTCGAACACTGAAGCTTTCTTT.

The gene calls are TRBV4-3 and TRBJ2-2; tentatively, D is TRBD2 (5 bases). Germline V gene sequence: CDR1 LGHNA, CDR2 YSLEER. V lost 2 bases and J lost 5, with 6 bases in between. This CDR3 contains 13 residues. The CDR3 bases are TGCGCCAGCAGCCAAACTAGAACCGGGGAGCTGTTTTTT. This sequence encodes CASSQTRTGELFF.

CDR3 protein: CASSPGSGSGLEQYF. The CDR3 DNA reads TGCGCCAGCAGCCCGGGATCGGGTTCTGGTCTCGAGCAGTACTTC. This chain joins TRBV5-1 and TRBJ2-7, with a weak D call TRBD2 (5 bases). Looked up from germline, CDR1 is SGHRS and CDR2 is YFSETQ. V was cut by 4 bases and J by 6 bases, with 20 bases left in between. This CDR3 comprises 15 residues.

The rearrangement links TRBV25-1 to TRBJ1-2; 9 positions agree with TRBD1. Germline V gives CDR1 MGHDK, CDR2 SYGVNS. V lost 7 bases, J lost 6 bases, and 3 bases stayed unmatched. The CDR3 length is 12 residues. The CDR3 nucleotides are TGTGCCAGCACAGGGACAGGGCATGGCTACACCTTC. Translated, it gives CASTGTGHGYTF.

The chain couples TRBV7-2 to TRBJ1-3, with D hard to call. The V end lost 5 bases, the J end lost 0 bases, and 11 bases lay between the germline ends. CDR3 length: 15 residues. CDR1 is SGHTA, CDR2 FQGNSA, per germline. CDR3 in amino acids: CASSPSGLSGNTIYF. CDR3 nucleotides: TGTGCCAGCAGCCCATCGGGTCTCTCTGGAAACACCATATATTTT.

This chain links TRBV5-6 with TRBJ2-4; 10 positions match TRBD1. The CDR3 runs 18 residues. Germline CDR1 SGHDT, CDR2 YYEEEE. The ends lost 4 bases at V and 4 bases at J; junction bases unmatched: 14. The CDR3, as DNA: TGTGCCAGCAGCAGCGGACCGGGACAGGGGAATGAGAAAAACATTCAGTACTTC. Encoded protein: CASSSGPGQGNEKNIQYF.

This sequence joins TRBV19 and TRBJ1-2, with a possible D match to TRBD1 (5 bases). The germline V gene has CDR1 LNHDA and CDR2 SQIVND (reference sequence). The CDR3 is made up of 13 amino acids. V lost 5 bases and J lost 8, with 15 bases in between. CDR3 in DNA: TGTGCCAGTAGTTCAGTGACAGATAACGGCTACACCTTC. This encodes CASSSVTDNGYTF. The full variable domain, with the rest looked up from reference TRBV19 and TRBJ1-2, is DGGITQSPKYLFRKEGQNVTLSCEQNLNHDAMYWYRQDPGQGLRLIYYSQIVNDFQKGDIAEGYSVSREKKESFPLTVTSAQKNPTAFYLCASSSVTDNGYTFGSGTRLTVV.

The chain recombines TRBV18 with TRBJ2-3, with 12 bases aligning to TRBD2. CDR1 is KGHSH, CDR2 LQKENI, per germline. Losses at the gene ends were 8 bases for V and 6 bases for J; bases not matched to a gene: 6. The CDR3 totals 14 residues. The CDR3 DNA follows: TGTGCCAGCAACCCGACTAGCGGGAGTGATACGCAGTATTTT. Its translation is CASNPTSGSDTQYF.

The J gene is TRBJ2-1, the V gene TRBV7-8; 11 nucleotides agree with TRBD2. Losses at the gene ends were 5 bases for V and 5 bases for J; bases not matched to a gene: 5. CDR1 is SGHVS and CDR2 is FQNEAQ in the germline V gene. The CDR3 contains 15 residues. The CDR3 DNA follows: TGTGCCAGCAGCCGCGGGACTAGCGGAAACAATGAGCAGTTCTTC. Translation gives CASSRGTSGNNEQFF.

The J gene is TRBJ1-1, the V gene TRBV7-9; 7 bases map to TRBD1. V was clipped by 4 bases and J by 7 bases; unmatched bases: 3. The CDR3 covers 12 residues. Germline lookup yields CDR1 SEHNR and CDR2 FQNEAQ (reference sequence). The CDR3 reads CASSSQGVEAFF. In nucleotides, the CDR3 is TGTGCCAGCAGCTCCCAGGGGGTTGAAGCTTTCTTT.

This chain uses TRBV5-6 with TRBJ1-2; D possibly corresponds to TRBD1 (6 bases). Trimming took off 3 bases at V and 5 bases at J, with 14 bases between the two ends. Per the germline V gene, CDR1 is SGHDT and CDR2 is YYEEEE. The CDR3 is 14 amino acids. In DNA form, the CDR3 reads TGTGCCAGCAGCTGGGAGGGGGGATCTTATGGCTACACCTTC. Its protein is CASSWEGGSYGYTF.

CDR3 sequence (DNA): TGTGCCAGCAGCCAAGGAGCAATCGGGGAGCTGTTTTTT. Amino acids: CASSQGAIGELFF. The chain combines TRBV14 with TRBJ2-2; D remains unclear. CDR3 length: 13 residues. Trimming cost V 1 base and J 7 bases, with 7 bases left between them. The germline CDR1 and CDR2 sequences are SGHDN and FVKESK.

The gene calls are TRBV19 and TRBJ1-5; D is uncertain. V lost 2 bases to trimming and J lost 0 bases, with 11 bases between them. The V gene's germline CDR1 is LNHDA and CDR2 SQIVND (reference sequence). CDR3 length: 16 amino acids. The CDR3 region has the DNA TGTGCCAGTAGTATAATCGGGGATTATAGCAATCAGCCCCAGCATTTT. Translating it yields CASSIIGDYSNQPQHF.

This sequence joins TRBV4-2 and TRBJ2-7, with a tentative D call TRBD1 (5 bases). Trimming stripped 0 bases from V and 2 bases from J, with 11 bases between. This CDR3 region has 15 residues. Germline V gives CDR1 LGHNA, CDR2 YNFKEQ. DNA for the CDR3: TGTGCCAGCAGCCAAGAGGAGCAGGGTGCCTACGAGCAGTACTTC. Residues: CASSQEEQGAYEQYF.

The chain uses TRBV28 and TRBJ1-2; no clear D gene. This CDR3 has 11 amino acids. CDR1 is MDHEN and CDR2 is SYDVKM in the germline V gene. Trimming took 7 bases from V and 14 from J, leaving 17 bases between them. The chain's CDR3 is CASIMGRESTF. CDR3 DNA sequence: TGTGCCAGCATTATGGGGAGAGAAAGTACCTTC.